This TCR beta chain was found in a study of molecular identifiers for immune sequencing clone quantification. Turning to the study itself: Naive CD8 RNA (20,000 or 100,000 cells) was divided into five aliquots, with four sequenced.

Whole-study findings and limits: Effector cells had over 99% of their molecules in clones above 20 RNA copies, while naive cells had under 1%. Jurkat TCR RNA spiked in from one cell could reportedly be detected among some 980,000 naive cells.

Of note for this clonotype: Antigen: not known.

For bulk TCR libraries, previously described methods and listed TCR primers were used. MiXCR, run by TCRdb on the PCR reads, gives a single entry per CDR3 protein. This sample carries approximately 630,000 distinct CDR3 sequences, less than 30% of them seen once, and the ten largest clones take around 0.78%. V lost 1 base, J lost 4 bases, and 13 bases lay in between. CDR3 length: 15 amino acids. Germline CDR1 SGHTA, CDR2 FQGNSA. This sequence originates from a human donor in good health. Some libraries in this study had Jurkat cell RNA spiked in. Sequencing used naive CD8+ T cells from blood, with Jurkat cell RNA spiked in. Subset defined: FACS-sorted CD8+CD4-CCR7+CD45RA+ naive T cells. V and J are TRBV7-2 and TRBJ2-5; possible D gene TRBD1, 7 bases. The CDR3 loop is CASSLGEEGAETQYF. CDR3 nucleotide sequence: TGTGCCAGCAGCTTAGGGGAGGAGGGGGCAGAGACCCAGTACTTC. Drawing the rest from reference TRBV7-2 and TRBJ2-5, the complete variable domain is GAGVSQSPSNKVTEKGKDVELRCDPISGHTALYWYRQSLGQGLEFLIYFQGNSAPDKSGLPSDRFSAERTGGSVSTLTIQRTQQEDSAVYLCASSLGEEGAETQYFGPGTRLLVL.